This entry lists 16 T cell receptor beta chains sequenced from one sample in a study of T cells in tuberculosis. The time point here: new active TB diagnosis, blood taken before or within 7 days of starting treatment. Clones were sequenced by immunoSEQ multiplex PCR, and TCRdb holds only the in-frame ones, with some missing. The table shows roughly 34,000 clones, with 86% occurring only once. This specimen was PBMCs, taken at tuberculosis diagnosis. Receptors were obtained from an adult with tuberculosis.

The genes are TRBV25-1 and TRBJ2-3; tentatively, D is TRBD2 (5 bases). CDR3 length: 15 residues. V was shortened by 1 base and J by 2 bases, with 10 bases between the two germline ends. CDR1 MGHDK and CDR2 SYGVNS come from the germline V gene. The CDR3 is CASSESLGNTDTQYF. The CDR3 DNA reads TGTGCCAGCAGTGAATCCCTCGGGAACACAGATACGCAGTATTTT.

J is TRBJ2-7 and V is TRBV2, with D maybe TRBD2 (6 bases). Between the trimmed V and J ends, which lost 1 base and 2 bases, there was a span of 15 bases. The CDR3 spans 16 residues. Germline CDR1 SNHLY, CDR2 FYNNEI. The CDR3 sequence is CASSEGLGGLTYEQYF. CDR3 sequence (DNA): TGTGCCAGCAGTGAAGGATTGGGGGGACTCACCTACGAGCAGTACTTC. The entire variable domain, with the rest obtained from reference TRBV2 and TRBJ2-7, is as follows: EPEVTQTPSHQVTQMGQEVILRCVPISNHLYFYWYRQILGQKVEFLVSFYNNEISEKSEIFDDQFSVERPDGSNFTLKIRSTKLEDSAMYFCASSEGLGGLTYEQYFGPGTRLTVT.

V is TRBV5-8 and J is TRBJ1-4, with D uncertain. Looked up from germline, CDR1 is SGHTS and CDR2 is YDEGEE. The CDR3 has 16 residues. Trimming removed 4 bases from V and 2 bases from J, with 15 bases in between. The CDR3 DNA reads TGTGCCAGCAGCCCGGGGAGTTGGGTCACTAATGAAAAACTGTTTTTT. Translated, it gives CASSPGSWVTNEKLFF.

The V gene is TRBV5-6, the J gene TRBJ2-5; D may be TRBD1 (6 bases). The V gene's germline CDR1 is SGHDT and CDR2 YYEEEE. The CDR3 totals 12 residues. The V end was cut by 8 bases, the J end by 4 bases, with 12 bases between. The CDR3 sequence is CASEGVTETQYF. The DNA for the CDR3 is TGTGCCAGTGAGGGGGTAACAGAGACCCAGTACTTC.

The chain couples TRBV6-5 to TRBJ1-5; no clear D gene. Trimming cost V 7 bases and J 3 bases, with 7 bases left between them. Germline lookup yields CDR1 MNHEY and CDR2 SVGAGI. This CDR3 comprises 12 residues. DNA of the CDR3: TGTGCCAGCAACAGATACAATCAGCCCCAGCATTTT. Protein sequence: CASNRYNQPQHF.

This rearrangement joins TRBV4-1 to TRBJ1-1; D call uncertain. This CDR3 has 14 residues. Germline CDR1 MGHRA, CDR2 YSYEKL. V lost 7 bases and J lost 0, with 12 bases in between. The CDR3 reads CASTPGSLNTEAFF. The DNA of the CDR3 is TGCGCCAGCACCCCGGGGAGCCTGAACACTGAAGCTTTCTTT.

V is TRBV18 and J is TRBJ2-7, with TRBD1 matching over 11 bases. V was pared by 2 bases and J by 6 bases, with 6 bases of the junction left unmatched. Germline loops: CDR1 KGHSH, CDR2 LQKENI. The CDR3 totals 15 residues. This chain's CDR3 is CASSPTRTGGREQYF. CDR3 in DNA: TGTGCCAGCTCACCAACCAGGACAGGGGGCCGCGAGCAGTACTTC.

The J gene is TRBJ1-5, the V gene TRBV5-8; TRBD1 agrees at 7 bases. Germline V gene data show CDR1 as SGHTS and CDR2 as YDEGEE. The J segment lost 0 bases and the V segment lost 4 bases, leaving 4 bases of the junction unmatched. The CDR3 runs to 15 residues. Here the CDR3 reads CASSRQGYSNQPQHF. CDR3 DNA sequence: TGTGCCAGCAGCCGACAGGGTTATAGCAATCAGCCCCAGCATTTT.

The gene calls are TRBV10-3 and TRBJ2-7; a weak D match, TRBD1 (6 bases). This CDR3 has 14 residues. Germline values: CDR1 ENHRY, CDR2 SYGVKD. Trimming shortened V by 9 bases and J by 2 bases, and 17 bases separated the two germline ends. CDR3 sequence reads: CAIRGGDLPYEQYF. The CDR3 DNA reads as TGTGCCATTCGAGGGGGAGATTTACCCTACGAGCAGTACTTC.

The genes are TRBV6-6 and TRBJ2-7; 9 bases are a match to TRBD1. V gave up 7 bases and J gave up 4 bases; unmatched junction bases: 8. CDR1 is MNHNY, CDR2 SVGAGI, per germline (reference sequence). CDR3 length: 14 residues. CDR3 nucleotides: TGTGCCAGCAATTTCGGGACAGGGAGTTACGAGCAGTACTTC. Translated: CASNFGTGSYEQYF.

The CDR3 DNA reads TGCGCCAGCAGCTTGGCGGGGGAAGCTTTCTTT. Residues: CASSLAGEAFF. The J gene is TRBJ1-1, the V gene TRBV5-1; D gene unclear. Germline CDR1 SGHRS, CDR2 YFSETQ. This CDR3 comprises 11 residues. Trimming cost V 0 bases and J 8 bases, with 5 bases left between them.

V gene TRBV2 combines with J gene TRBJ1-2; D unresolved. V lost 1 base to trimming and J lost 7 bases, with 10 bases between them. This CDR3 has 13 amino acids. CDR1 is SNHLY, CDR2 FYNNEI, per germline. CDR3 bases: TGTGCCAGCAGTGAAGGGCTTCGATTTGGCTACACCTTC. Amino acids: CASSEGLRFGYTF.

V is TRBV2 and J is TRBJ2-2; 7 positions match TRBD2. The CDR3 runs 14 residues. V shed 7 bases, J shed 0 bases, and the junction held 2 bases outside the gene matches. Germline V gene lookup returns CDR1 SNHLY and CDR2 FYNNEI. DNA for the CDR3: TGTGCCAGCAAACTAGCGTCGAACACCGGGGAGCTGTTTTTT. Its protein product is CASKLASNTGELFF.

The chain recombines TRBV6-6 with TRBJ1-5, with 8 bases matching TRBD1. Germline loops: CDR1 MNHNY, CDR2 SVGAGI (reference sequence). The CDR3 sequence is 15 residues long. The V gene end was trimmed by 5 bases and the J gene end by 3 bases; junction bases not matched to a gene: 6. The CDR3 DNA reads as TGTGCCAGCAGTCACGGGACAGGCCTCAATCAGCCCCAGCATTTT. It yields the protein CASSHGTGLNQPQHF.

The chain links TRBV30 to TRBJ1-3, with D unresolved. The CDR3 is made up of 13 amino acids. Germline CDR1 GTSNPN, CDR2 SVGIG (reference sequence). Trimming stripped 2 bases from V and 1 base from J, with 6 bases between. In DNA, the CDR3 is TGTGCCTGGAGTCGGGGTTCTGGAAACACCATATATTTT. Residues: CAWSRGSGNTIYF.

The CDR3 loop reads CASSFANSGLAGNNEQFF. In DNA, the CDR3 is TGTGCCAGCAGCTTCGCGAACTCTGGACTAGCAGGGAACAATGAGCAGTTCTTC. This chain joins TRBV7-9 and TRBJ2-1, with TRBD2 identical over 8 bases. The ends lost 3 bases at V and 5 bases at J; junction bases unmatched: 15. This CDR3 is 18 amino acids long. Germline V CDR1 and CDR2: SEHNR, FQNEAQ (reference sequence).